This TCR beta chain appears in the sequencing data of a study of blood T cell repertoires in COVID-19. The wider study: Acute and convalescent COVID-19 samples came from the United States, Italy and Spain.

Authors' data handling: Reference gene primers were amplified, and this amplification served to estimate nucleated cell counts. The data were produced by immunoSEQ multiplex PCR, yet TCRdb's version contains in-frame clones alone and is incomplete. V, J and clone size derive from that table, while D and trimming were established from the DNA sequence. The sample contains just over 150,000 clones, roughly 80% of which appear only once. The sample holds a few counts of this clone. In the same sample, other DNA sequences code for this CDR3. Germline CDR1 and CDR2: SGHTA and FQGTGA. V dropped 3 bases and J dropped 5 bases, with 13 bases sitting between them. The CDR3 covers 14 residues. Seattle enrolled patients during active infection and tracked them longitudinally.

The receptor comes from a woman in her thirties or forties with COVID-19, enrolled during active disease. The rearrangement links TRBV7-3 to TRBJ2-5; D uncertain. The sequenced sample was peripheral blood. CDR3 sequence reads: CASSLTSGEETQYF. CDR3 DNA: TGTGCCAGCAGCTTGACTTCTGGCGAGGAGACCCAGTACTTC.